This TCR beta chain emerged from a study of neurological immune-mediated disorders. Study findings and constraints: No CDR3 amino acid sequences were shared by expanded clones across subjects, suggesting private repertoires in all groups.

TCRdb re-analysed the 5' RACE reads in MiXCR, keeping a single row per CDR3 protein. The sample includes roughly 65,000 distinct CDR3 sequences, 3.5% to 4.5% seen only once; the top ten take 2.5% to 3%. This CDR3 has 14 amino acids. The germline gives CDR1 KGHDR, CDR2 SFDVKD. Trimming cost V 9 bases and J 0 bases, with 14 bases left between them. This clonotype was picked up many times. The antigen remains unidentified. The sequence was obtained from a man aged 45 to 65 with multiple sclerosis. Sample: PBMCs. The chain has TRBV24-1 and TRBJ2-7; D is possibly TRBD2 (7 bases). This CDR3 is CATSGGASSYEQYV. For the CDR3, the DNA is TGTGCCACCTCGGGGGGCGCAAGCTCCTACGAGCAGTACGTC.